What follows are 29 T cell receptor beta chains derived from one specimen sequenced in a study of post-analysis software for immune sequencing data. Findings and caveats of the study: Higher frequency in patients than in controls was seen for roughly five TRBV segments, with TRBV5-6, TRBV5-1 and TRBV20-1 among them.

For these TCRs, the target antigens are not known. Unique molecular identifiers were built into the TCR beta cDNA libraries. TCRdb called the PCR reads again in MiXCR, with one record for every CDR3 protein. The top ten hold 4% to 6% of the sample, which has around 250,000 distinct CDR3 sequences, roughly a third seen once. Sample: blood. The receptors were sampled from a girl between 10 and 17 years old with multiple sclerosis.

This clonotype occurred many times. The V and J genes are TRBV27 and TRBJ1-2, with 8 bases aligning to TRBD1. With 6 bases clipped from V and 0 bases from J, the junction kept 6 bases outside the gene matches. CDR3 length: 15 residues. Germline V gene lookup returns CDR1 MNHEY and CDR2 SMNVEV (reference sequence). The CDR3 DNA reads as TGTGCCAGCAGCCCTCAGGGGGCCCCTAACTATGGCTACACCTTC. This codes for CASSPQGAPNYGYTF.

This sequence joins TRBV20-1 and TRBJ2-7, with 9 positions matching TRBD2. Trimming cost V 4 bases and J 1 base; bases outside gene matches: 2. The CDR3 consists of 13 residues. Germline CDR1 reads DFQATT; CDR2 reads SNEGSKA (reference sequence). DNA for the CDR3: TGCAGTGCTAAAGCGGGAGGATCCTACGAGCAGTACTTC. The encoded protein is CSAKAGGSYEQYF.

With respect to this clonotype: A much larger clone is a single base away; this may be a read error. The chain employs TRBV28 and TRBJ2-1; D might be TRBD1 (5 bases). Trimming took off 6 bases at V and 6 bases at J, with 9 bases between the two ends. Germline V lookup: CDR1 MDHEN, CDR2 SYDVKM. This CDR3 has 12 amino acids. The CDR3 region is CASSQRGNEQFF. The CDR3, as DNA: TGTGCCAGCAGCCAAAGGGGCAATGAGCAGTTCTTC.

This clonotype was counted a few times. This may be a read error: a much more frequent sequence differs by one nucleotide. The chain is built from TRBV12-3 or TRBV12-4 and TRBJ2-1; a possible D gene is TRBD2 (5 bases). V was pared by 6 bases and J by 6 bases, with 12 bases between. The CDR3 has 13 residues. The CDR3 DNA is TGTGCCAGCAGGCGGGCAGAAGTCAATGAGCAGTTCTTC. As protein: CASRRAEVNEQFF.

This clonotype was counted at least ten times. This chain connects TRBV11-2 to TRBJ2-7; D is unresolved. Trimming left V 1 base short and J 6 bases short, with 10 bases between. CDR3 length: 13 residues. Germline CDR1 reads SGHAT; CDR2 reads FQNNGV. The DNA for the CDR3 is TGTGCCAGCAGCTTAGTCGGCCGTGGCGAGCAGTACTTC. As protein: CASSLVGRGEQYF.

Many counts were recorded for this clonotype. The DNA of the CDR3 is TGTGCCAGCAGTTACTCGCTGGACAGGGGACGGCAGGGCTACACCTTC. It specifies CASSYSLDRGRQGYTF. The chain has TRBV6-5 and TRBJ1-2; 9 nucleotides match TRBD1. Losses at the gene ends were 0 bases for V and 8 bases for J; bases not matched to a gene: 10. The CDR3 is 16 residues long. Germline CDR1 and CDR2: MNHEY and SVGAGI.

In this sample, this clonotype turned up many times. The V and J genes are TRBV5-1 and TRBJ2-4; 8 nucleotides match TRBD2. Losses at the gene ends were 4 bases for V and 7 bases for J; bases not matched to a gene: 7. Germline-derived CDR1 and CDR2 are SGHRS and YFSETQ. The CDR3 totals 14 residues. This CDR3 reads CASSPGGAGNIQYF. The CDR3 bases are TGCGCCAGCAGCCCCGGGGGGGCCGGGAACATTCAGTACTTC.

This sequence joins TRBV11-2 and TRBJ2-1; D may be TRBD2 (5 bases). This CDR3 is 13 amino acids long. Germline assignment: CDR1 SGHAT and CDR2 FQNNGV. Trimming took 4 bases from V and 13 from J, leaving 17 bases between them. The DNA for the CDR3 is TGTGCCAGCAGCTCCAGCCCGGGGTCTCCCCAGTTCTTC. Encoded protein: CASSSSPGSPQFF.

This clonotype was seen at least ten times. The gene calls are TRBV28 and TRBJ2-7, with D unclear. V shed 5 bases and J shed 3 bases, with 11 bases lying between them. Germline assignment: CDR1 MDHEN and CDR2 SYDVKM. There are 13 residues in the CDR3. The CDR3 DNA follows: TGTGCCAGCAGTCTTTCGGGCATCTACGAGCAGTACTTC. As protein: CASSLSGIYEQYF. Supplemented by reference TRBV28 and TRBJ2-7, the full variable domain reads DVKVTQSSRYLVKRTGEKVFLECVQDMDHENMFWYRQDPGLGLRLIYFSYDVKMKEKGDIPEGYSVSREKKERFSLILESASTNQTSMYLCASSLSGIYEQYFGPGTRLTVT.

The sample holds many counts of this clonotype. The J gene is TRBJ2-3, the V gene TRBV15; D remains unclear. Germline V gene sequence: CDR1 LNHNV, CDR2 YYDKDF (reference sequence). The CDR3 loop spans 14 amino acids. V was trimmed by 0 bases and J by 4 bases, leaving 8 bases between them. The CDR3 nucleotides read TGTGCCACCAGCAGAGATCGCGCTTCAGATACGCAGTATTTT. Translating gives CATSRDRASDTQYF.

To note about this clonotype: At one of its ends the junction is not consistent with the germline gene, which may arise from a read error. The J gene is TRBJ2-6, the V gene TRBV14, with D maybe TRBD1 (6 bases). CDR1 is SGHDN, CDR2 FVKESK, per germline. This CDR3 comprises 15 residues. In DNA form, the CDR3 reads TGTGCCAGCAGCCAACCAGGGGCTGGGGCCAACGTCCGGACTTTC. Translating gives CASSQPGAGANVRTF.

The genes are TRBV28 and TRBJ1-2; possibly TRBD1 for D (6 bases). CDR3 length equals 15 residues. Germline V CDR1 and CDR2: MDHEN, SYDVKM. Trimming shortened V by 5 bases and J by 12 bases, and 25 bases separated the two germline ends. The CDR3 nucleotides are TGTGCCAGCAGTGAAGGGGGACGGTCTTCGGGCGGCCACACCTTC. This codes for CASSEGGRSSGGHTF.

The chain employs TRBV20-1 and TRBJ2-2, with 7 bases aligning to TRBD2. CDR3 size: 16 residues. Germline CDR1 reads DFQATT; CDR2 reads SNEGSKA (reference sequence). Written as DNA, the CDR3 is TGCAGCCCTACAAAGGCGGGAGTCCTCCACACCGGGGAGCTGTTTTTT. This encodes CSPTKAGVLHTGELFF.

In this sample, this clonotype turned up many times. The chain uses TRBV2 and TRBJ2-5, with TRBD2 as a possible D gene (7 bases). The CDR3 contains 17 residues. The V and J ends lost 4 bases and 5 bases respectively, with 23 bases between them. Germline V CDR1 and CDR2: SNHLY, FYNNEI. The CDR3 spells CASSVEAKRDNGETQYF. CDR3 in DNA: TGTGCCAGCAGTGTCGAGGCAAAGCGGGACAACGGGGAGACCCAGTACTTC.

This clonotype has more than one count but fewer than ten. A read error may be the cause here, since a much bigger clone is one base away. The CDR3 sequence is CVSSLSGWDTQYF. In DNA, the CDR3 is TGCGTCAGCAGCTTGTCTGGATGGGATACGCAGTATTTT. This chain joins TRBV5-1 and TRBJ2-3; D uncertain. CDR3 size: 13 residues. CDR1 and CDR2 (germline): SGHRS, YFSETQ.

This clonotype was seen at least ten times. The chain joins TRBV27 to TRBJ2-4, with D unresolved. Trimming shortened V by 0 bases and J by 6 bases, and 6 bases separated the two germline ends. The germline CDR1 and CDR2 sequences are MNHEY and SMNVEV (reference sequence). CDR3 length equals 13 residues. The CDR3 DNA reads TGTGCCAGCAGTTTATCGAGTATAAACATTCAGTACTTC. Residues: CASSLSSINIQYF.

This clonotype was picked up one time. The chain uses TRBV5-1 and TRBJ2-4; 7 bases are a match to TRBD1. The DNA end is more similar to TRBJ2-7, so the J call may be wrong. The CDR3 totals 15 residues. CDR1 is SGHRS and CDR2 is YFSETQ in the germline V gene. The DNA of the CDR3 is TGCGCCAGCAGCCCTCACGGGACAGACGACTACGAGCAGTACTTC. Protein product: CASSPHGTDDYEQYF.

There are a few counts of this clonotype. This chain joins TRBV7-2 and TRBJ2-5; D remains unclear. In germline, CDR1 is SGHTA, CDR2 FQGNSA. Trimming pared 2 bases from V and 5 bases from J, leaving 12 bases between. The CDR3 sequence is 14 residues long. This chain's CDR3 is CASSLFLAWETQYF. In DNA form, the CDR3 reads TGTGCCAGCAGCTTATTTCTCGCTTGGGAGACCCAGTACTTC.

As to this clonotype: A much larger clone lies a single base off, so this may be a read error. In this CDR3 the conserved last residue, phenylalanine or tryptophan, is missing, so a read error is likely. The chain links TRBV24-1 to TRBJ2-1, with 7 bases that match TRBD2. CDR1 KGHDR and CDR2 SFDVKD come from the germline V gene. The CDR3 spans 14 residues. The V and J ends lost 6 bases and 3 bases, in that order; junction bases with no gene match: 4. The CDR3 DNA sequence: TGTGCCACCAGTTGGGGAGGGAGCTACAATGAGCAGTTCTCC. The encoded protein is CATSWGGSYNEQFS.

This clonotype was picked up many times. CDR3 DNA sequence: TGCGCCAGCAGCTGGGGGTCTGGGGCCAACGTCCTGACTTTC. Amino acids: CASSWGSGANVLTF. This chain links TRBV5-1 with TRBJ2-6; D may match TRBD1 or TRBD2 (5 bases each). Trimming shortened V by 3 bases and J by 1 base, and 5 bases separated the two germline ends. The germline V gene encodes CDR1 SGHRS and CDR2 YFSETQ. The CDR3 covers 14 residues.

The V gene is TRBV28, the J gene TRBJ2-5; a weak D match, TRBD2 (6 bases). Trimming removed 6 bases from V and 9 bases from J, with 17 bases in between. The germline V gene has CDR1 MDHEN and CDR2 SYDVKM. This CDR3 region has 13 residues. This CDR3 reads CASRLGLPESQYF. CDR3 DNA: TGTGCCAGCAGGTTGGGACTGCCCGAGTCCCAGTACTTC. The full variable domain, rest sourced from reference TRBV28 and TRBJ2-5, is DVKVTQSSRYLVKRTGEKVFLECVQDMDHENMFWYRQDPGLGLRLIYFSYDVKMKEKGDIPEGYSVSREKKERFSLILESASTNQTSMYLCASRLGLPESQYFGPGTRLLVL.

V usage is TRBV5-5 and J usage is TRBJ2-7, with 8 bases matching TRBD2. Germline V gene data show CDR1 as SGHKS and CDR2 as YYEKEE (reference sequence). V lost 4 bases, J lost 0 bases, and 12 bases stayed unmatched. This CDR3 comprises 17 residues. CDR3 DNA sequence: TGTGCCAGCAGCGCCAGGCAGGTAGCGGGGAGCTCCTACGAGCAGTACTTC. Translating gives CASSARQVAGSSYEQYF.

This clonotype was seen a handful of times. V is TRBV28 and J is TRBJ2-3; a weak D match, TRBD2 (5 bases). Germline V CDR1 and CDR2: MDHEN, SYDVKM. V dropped 5 bases and J dropped 6 bases, with 12 bases sitting between them. CDR3 length: 13 residues. Here the CDR3 DNA reads TGTGCCAGCAGTGGACTCCCCACCGATACGCAGTATTTT. Translation gives CASSGLPTDTQYF.

This chain connects TRBV5-1 to TRBJ2-3; TRBD1 aligns across 7 bases. This CDR3 has 17 amino acids. The germline CDR1 and CDR2 sequences are SGHRS and YFSETQ. Trimming at V came to 0 bases and at J to 0 bases, leaving 7 bases not matched to a gene. In DNA, the CDR3 is TGCGCCAGCAGCTTGGCCATCGGACAGGCTAGCACAGATACGCAGTATTTT. This codes for CASSLAIGQASTDTQYF. Using reference TRBV5-1 and TRBJ2-3 for the parts outside the CDR3, the full variable domain is KAGVTQTPRYLIKTRGQQVTLSCSPISGHRSVSWYQQTPGQGLQFLFEYFSETQRNKGNFPGRFSGRQFSNSRSEMNVSTLELGDSALYLCASSLAIGQASTDTQYFGPGTRLTVL.

In this sample, this clonotype turned up many times. This sequence joins TRBV5-1 and TRBJ2-3; D is ambiguous. There are 14 residues in the CDR3. Germline V CDR1 and CDR2: SGHRS, YFSETQ. The V end was cut by 5 bases, the J end by 6 bases, with 16 bases between. This CDR3 is CASRWTGQLDTQYF. CDR3 bases: TGCGCCAGCAGATGGACCGGCCAGCTGGATACGCAGTATTTT. Together with reference TRBV5-1 and TRBJ2-3, the CDR3 gives the full variable domain: KAGVTQTPRYLIKTRGQQVTLSCSPISGHRSVSWYQQTPGQGLQFLFEYFSETQRNKGNFPGRFSGRQFSNSRSEMNVSTLELGDSALYLCASRWTGQLDTQYFGPGTRLTVL.

In its sample, this clonotype was seen once. A read error may explain this, as a much larger clone is one base away. The CDR3 nucleotides read TGTGCCTGCAATAGGGACGCCCTGAGCTCCTACGAGCAGTACTTC. Translated, it gives CACNRDALSSYEQYF. This chain connects TRBV6-1 to TRBJ2-7, with D tentatively TRBD1 or TRBD2 (5 bases each). The germline V and J ends were trimmed by 11 bases and 0 bases, with 20 bases remaining between them. The CDR3 extends over 15 amino acids. CDR1 MNHNS and CDR2 SASEGT come from the germline V gene.

The gene calls are TRBV20-1 and TRBJ2-1, with TRBD2 matching 8 bases. The trim removed 5 bases at V and 1 base at J, leaving 4 bases unmatched. Germline CDR1 is DFQATT and CDR2 is SNEGSKA (reference sequence). The CDR3 loop spans 14 amino acids. CDR3 loop: CSAPTSVSYNEQFF. CDR3 nucleotide sequence: TGCAGTGCTCCGACTAGCGTATCCTACAATGAGCAGTTCTTC.

This chain uses TRBV29-1 with TRBJ2-7; no definite D call. CDR1 is SQVTM, CDR2 ANQGSEA, per germline. Trimming cost V 3 bases and J 7 bases, with 10 bases left between them. This CDR3 spans 11 amino acids. The chain's CDR3 is CSVDQAREQYF. The CDR3 DNA reads TGCAGCGTTGACCAGGCGAGGGAGCAGTACTTC.

Points on this clonotype: This may be a read error: a much more frequent sequence differs by one nucleotide. The chain uses TRBV12-3 or TRBV12-4 and TRBJ1-4; 9 bases align to TRBD1. The CDR3 loop spans 15 amino acids. CDR3 DNA sequence: TGTGCCAGCAGTCCCACAGGGGGCAGAAATGAAAAACGGTTTTTT. This sequence encodes CASSPTGGRNEKRFF.